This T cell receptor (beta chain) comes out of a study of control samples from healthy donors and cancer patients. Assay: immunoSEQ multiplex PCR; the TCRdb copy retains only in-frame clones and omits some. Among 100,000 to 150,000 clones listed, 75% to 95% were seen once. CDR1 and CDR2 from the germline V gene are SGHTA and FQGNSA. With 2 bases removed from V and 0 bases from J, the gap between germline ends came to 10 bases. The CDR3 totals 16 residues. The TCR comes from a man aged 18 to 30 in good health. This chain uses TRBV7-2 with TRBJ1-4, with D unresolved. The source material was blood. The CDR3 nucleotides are TGTGCCAGCAGCTTAAACCAGCTTTCAACTAATGAAAAACTGTTTTTT. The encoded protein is CASSLNQLSTNEKLFF.